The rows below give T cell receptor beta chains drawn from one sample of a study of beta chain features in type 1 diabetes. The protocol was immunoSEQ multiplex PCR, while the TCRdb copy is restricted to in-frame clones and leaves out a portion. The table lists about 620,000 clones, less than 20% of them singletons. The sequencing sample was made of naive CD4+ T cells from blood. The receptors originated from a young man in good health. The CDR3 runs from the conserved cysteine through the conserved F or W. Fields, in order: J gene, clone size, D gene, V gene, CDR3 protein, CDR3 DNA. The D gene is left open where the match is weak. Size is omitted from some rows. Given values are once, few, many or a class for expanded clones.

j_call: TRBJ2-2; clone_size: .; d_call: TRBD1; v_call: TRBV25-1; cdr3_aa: CASSELGTGLTGELFF; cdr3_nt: TGTGCCAGCAGTGAGCTTGGGACAGGGTTAACCGGGGAGCTGTTTTTT
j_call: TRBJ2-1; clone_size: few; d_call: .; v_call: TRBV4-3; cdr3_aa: CASSQQGFSYNEQFF; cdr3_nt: TGCGCCAGCAGCCAACAAGGGTTCTCCTACAATGAGCAGTTCTTC
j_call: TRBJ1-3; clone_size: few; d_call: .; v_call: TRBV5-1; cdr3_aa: CASSDISKASPGNTIYF; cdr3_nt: TGCGCCAGCAGCGATATCTCCAAGGCATCCCCTGGAAACACCATATATTTT
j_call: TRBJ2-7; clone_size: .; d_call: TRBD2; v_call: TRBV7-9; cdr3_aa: CASSLKFGRLLYEQYF; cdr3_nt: TGTGCCAGCAGCTTGAAGTTCGGGAGGCTCCTCTACGAGCAGTACTTC
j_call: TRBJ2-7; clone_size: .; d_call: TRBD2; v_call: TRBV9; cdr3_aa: CASSATSGSSYEQYF; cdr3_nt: TGTGCCAGCAGCGCGACTAGCGGCAGCTCCTACGAGCAGTACTTC
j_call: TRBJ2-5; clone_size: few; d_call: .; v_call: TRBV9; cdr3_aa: CASSVADGWVAQYF; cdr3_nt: TGTGCCAGCAGCGTAGCCGACGGATGGGTGGCCCAGTACTTC
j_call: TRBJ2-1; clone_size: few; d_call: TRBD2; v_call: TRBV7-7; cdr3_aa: CASSLAGAGEQFF; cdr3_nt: TGTGCTAGCAGCTTAGCGGGCGCGGGGGAGCAGTTCTTC
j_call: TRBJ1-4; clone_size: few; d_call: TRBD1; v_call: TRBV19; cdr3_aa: CASSTPIGQGSRVGEKLFF; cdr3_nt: TGTGCCAGTAGTACCCCAATTGGACAGGGATCCCGCGTGGGGGAAAAACTGTTTTTT
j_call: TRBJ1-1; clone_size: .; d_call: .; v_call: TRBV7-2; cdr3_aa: CASSLSPLRRTEAFF; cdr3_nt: TGTGCCAGCAGCTTATCCCCGCTTCGGCGCACTGAAGCTTTCTTT
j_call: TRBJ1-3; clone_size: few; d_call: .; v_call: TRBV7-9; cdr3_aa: CASSLPGGNTIYF; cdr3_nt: TGTGCCAGCAGCTTACCAGGGGGAAACACCATATATTTT
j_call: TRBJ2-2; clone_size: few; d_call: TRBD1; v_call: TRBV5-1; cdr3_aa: CASSRQGYTGELFF; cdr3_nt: TGCGCCAGCAGCCGACAGGGATACACCGGGGAGCTGTTTTTT
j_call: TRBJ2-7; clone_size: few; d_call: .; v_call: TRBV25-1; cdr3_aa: CASWSHSTYEQYF; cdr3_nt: TGTGCCAGCTGGAGCCATTCGACCTACGAGCAGTACTTC
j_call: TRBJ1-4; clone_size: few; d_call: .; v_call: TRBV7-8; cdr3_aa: CASSSRLPEKLFF; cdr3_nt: TGTGCCAGCAGCTCTAGACTGCCGGAAAAACTGTTTTTT
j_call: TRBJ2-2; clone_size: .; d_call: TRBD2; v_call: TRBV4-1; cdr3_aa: CASSQRTRRLAGELFF; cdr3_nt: TGCGCCAGCAGCCAGAGGACTAGACGGTTGGCCGGGGAGCTGTTTTTT
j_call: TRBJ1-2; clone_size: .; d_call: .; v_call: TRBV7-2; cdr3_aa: CASSHRTEVLYGYTF; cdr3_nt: TGTGCCAGCAGCCACCGGACGGAGGTCTTATATGGCTACACCTTC
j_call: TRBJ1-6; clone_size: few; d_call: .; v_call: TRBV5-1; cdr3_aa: CASSLNFGQLHF; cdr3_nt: TGCGCCAGCAGCTTGAACTTCGGACAGCTACACTTT
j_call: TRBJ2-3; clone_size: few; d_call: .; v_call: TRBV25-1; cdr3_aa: CASSERQGMEYF; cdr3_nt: TGTGCCAGCAGTGAACGGCAGGGGATGGAGTATTTT
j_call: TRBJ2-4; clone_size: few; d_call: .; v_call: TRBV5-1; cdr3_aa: CASSLIGTTPAKNIQYF; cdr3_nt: TGCGCCAGCAGCTTGATCGGCACCACTCCAGCCAAAAACATTCAGTACTTC
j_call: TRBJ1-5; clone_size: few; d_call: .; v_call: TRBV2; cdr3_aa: CASSEAVGGNQPQHF; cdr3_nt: TGTGCCAGCAGTGAAGCGGTAGGGGGCAATCAGCCCCAGCATTTT
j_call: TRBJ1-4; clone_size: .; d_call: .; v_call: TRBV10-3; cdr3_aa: CAIRQDKLNEKLFF; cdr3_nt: TGTGCCATCAGGCAGGACAAACTAAATGAAAAACTGTTTTTT
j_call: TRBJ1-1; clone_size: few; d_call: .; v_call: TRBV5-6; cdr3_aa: CASSLGRKNTEAFF; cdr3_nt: TGTGCCAGCAGCTTGGGCAGAAAGAACACTGAAGCTTTCTTT
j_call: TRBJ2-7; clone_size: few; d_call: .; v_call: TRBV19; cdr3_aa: CASNGDRTEQYF; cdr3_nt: TGTGCCAGTAACGGGGATAGAACCGAGCAGTACTTC
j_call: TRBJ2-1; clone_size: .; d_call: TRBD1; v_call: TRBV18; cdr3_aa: CASSIIRPRGDRTYNEQFF; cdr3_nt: TGTGCCAGCTCTATAATACGACCCCGAGGGGACAGGACCTACAATGAGCAGTTCTTC
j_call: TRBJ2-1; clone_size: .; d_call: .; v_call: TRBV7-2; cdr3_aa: CASSLVWGANYNEQFF; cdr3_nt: TGTGCCAGCAGCTTAGTTTGGGGGGCAAACTACAATGAGCAGTTCTTC
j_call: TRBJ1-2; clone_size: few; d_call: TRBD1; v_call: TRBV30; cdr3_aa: CAWTGQDLTFYGYTF; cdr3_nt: TGTGCCTGGACCGGACAGGATCTTACCTTCTATGGCTACACCTTC
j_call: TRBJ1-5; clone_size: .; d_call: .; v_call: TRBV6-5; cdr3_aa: CASSFQGRQPQHF; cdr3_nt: TGTGCCAGCAGTTTTCAGGGGCGTCAGCCCCAGCATTTT
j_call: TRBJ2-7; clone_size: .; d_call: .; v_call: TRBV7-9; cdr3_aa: CASSPRGGALSYEQYF; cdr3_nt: TGTGCCAGCAGCCCTCGGGGCGGGGCGTTATCCTACGAGCAGTACTTC
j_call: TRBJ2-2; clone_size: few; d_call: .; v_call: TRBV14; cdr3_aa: CASSHTNTGELFF; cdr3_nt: TGTGCCAGCAGCCACACAAACACCGGGGAGCTGTTTTTT
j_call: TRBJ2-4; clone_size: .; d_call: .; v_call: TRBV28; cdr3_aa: CASSSTGRPKNIQYF; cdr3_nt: TGTGCCAGCAGCTCAACAGGTCGTCCCAAAAACATTCAGTACTTC
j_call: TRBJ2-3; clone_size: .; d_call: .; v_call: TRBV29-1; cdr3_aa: CSTRQDTDTQYF; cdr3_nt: TGCAGCACGAGACAGGACACAGATACGCAGTATTTT
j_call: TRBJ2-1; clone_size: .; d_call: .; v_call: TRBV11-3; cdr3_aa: CASSLDDRTDEQFF; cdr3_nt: TGTGCCAGCAGCTTAGATGACAGGACAGACGAGCAGTTCTTC
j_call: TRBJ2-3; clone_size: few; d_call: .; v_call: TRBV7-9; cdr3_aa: CASSLGVGTDTQYF; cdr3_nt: TGTGCCAGCAGCTTAGGGGTGGGCACAGATACGCAGTATTTT
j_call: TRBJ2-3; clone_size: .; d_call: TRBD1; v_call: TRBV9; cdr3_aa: CASSVRSTLGQGPDTQYF; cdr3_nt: TGTGCCAGCAGCGTCCGGTCGACCCTAGGACAGGGGCCAGATACGCAGTATTTT
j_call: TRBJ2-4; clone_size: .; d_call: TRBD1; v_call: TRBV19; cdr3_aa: CASSIGPGQKNIQYF; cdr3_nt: TGTGCCAGTAGTATAGGTCCGGGACAGAAAAACATTCAGTACTTC
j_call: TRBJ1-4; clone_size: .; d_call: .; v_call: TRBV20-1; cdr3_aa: CSARGGLKLFF; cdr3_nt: TGCAGTGCTAGAGGAGGATTAAAACTGTTTTTT
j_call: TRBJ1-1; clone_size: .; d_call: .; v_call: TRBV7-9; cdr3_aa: CASSLGTWSGRLVFTEAFF; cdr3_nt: TGTGCCAGCAGCTTGGGGACGTGGTCCGGGAGGTTAGTTTTCACTGAAGCTTTCTTT
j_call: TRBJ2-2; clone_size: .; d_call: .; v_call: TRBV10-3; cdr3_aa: CAIRGGIRGIPGELFF; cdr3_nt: TGTGCCATCAGGGGGGGCATCCGCGGGATCCCCGGGGAGCTGTTTTTT
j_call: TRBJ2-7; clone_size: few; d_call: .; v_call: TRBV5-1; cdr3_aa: CASSSDAYEQYF; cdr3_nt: TGCGCCAGCAGCTCTGATGCCTACGAGCAGTACTTC
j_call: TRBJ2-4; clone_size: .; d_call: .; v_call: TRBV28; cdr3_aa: CASSFSGRAQYF; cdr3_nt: TGTGCCAGCAGTTTTTCGGGCAGGGCCCAGTACTTC
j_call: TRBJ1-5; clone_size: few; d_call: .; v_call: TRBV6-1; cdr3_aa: CASSESRRRDSNQPQHF; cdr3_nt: TGTGCCAGCAGTGAATCCCGGAGGAGGGACAGCAATCAGCCCCAGCATTTT
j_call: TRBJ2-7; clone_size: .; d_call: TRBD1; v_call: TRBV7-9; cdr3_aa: CASSLAGTGFAYEQYF; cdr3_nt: TGTGCCAGCAGCTTAGCTGGGACAGGGTTTGCCTACGAGCAGTACTTC
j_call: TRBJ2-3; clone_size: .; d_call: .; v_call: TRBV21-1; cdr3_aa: CASSKAGGGVGTDTQYF; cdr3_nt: TGTGCCAGCAGCAAAGCCGGGGGGGGAGTGGGCACAGATACGCAGTATTTT
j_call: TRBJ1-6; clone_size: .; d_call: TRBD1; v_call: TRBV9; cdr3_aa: CASSASLTGSPLHF; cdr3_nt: TGTGCCAGCAGCGCTTCTTTGACAGGGTCACCCCTCCACTTT
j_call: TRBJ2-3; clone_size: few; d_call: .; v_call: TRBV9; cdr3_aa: CASSVGPDTQYF; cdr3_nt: TGTGCCAGCAGCGTAGGACCAGATACGCAGTATTTT
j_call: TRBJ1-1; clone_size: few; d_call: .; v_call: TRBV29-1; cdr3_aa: CSVGGTEAFF; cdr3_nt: TGCAGCGTTGGTGGCACTGAAGCTTTCTTT
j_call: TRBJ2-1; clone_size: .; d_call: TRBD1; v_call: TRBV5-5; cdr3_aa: CASTGTGGSSEQFF; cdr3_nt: TGTGCCAGCACCGGGACAGGGGGCTCGAGTGAGCAGTTCTTC
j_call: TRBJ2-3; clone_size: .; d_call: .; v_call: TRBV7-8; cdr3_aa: CASSLGSSSDTQYF; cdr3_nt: TGTGCCAGCAGCTTAGGATCAAGCTCAGATACGCAGTATTTT
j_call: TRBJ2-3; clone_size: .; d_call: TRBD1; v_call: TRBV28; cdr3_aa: CASSTGGRTDTQYF; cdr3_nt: TGTGCCAGCAGTACAGGGGGCCGGACAGATACGCAGTATTTT
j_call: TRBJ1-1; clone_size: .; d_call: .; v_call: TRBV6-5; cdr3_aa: CASRNRALNTEAFF; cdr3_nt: TGTGCCAGCAGAAACAGGGCGCTGAACACTGAAGCTTTCTTT
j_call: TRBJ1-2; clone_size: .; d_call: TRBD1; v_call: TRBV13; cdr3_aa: CASSLGRYGTDPINYGYTF; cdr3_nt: TGTGCCAGCAGCTTAGGCCGCTATGGGACAGACCCCATTAACTATGGCTACACCTTC
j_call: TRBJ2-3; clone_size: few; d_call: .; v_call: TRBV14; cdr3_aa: CASSRSMKISSSTDTQYF; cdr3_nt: TGTGCCAGCAGCCGCTCCATGAAGATATCCTCTAGCACAGATACGCAGTATTTT